This T cell receptor beta chain was identified during a study of read filtering for tumor transcriptome and immune sequencing. Study background: Patients were 17 male and 13 to 15 female, mean age around 66 years, range roughly 47 to 85.

From approximately 430 ng of RNA, a library with molecular barcoded alpha/delta and beta/gamma adaptors was made. TCRdb ran MiXCR on the reads and lists one entry per CDR3 protein. The table lists around 38,000 distinct CDR3 sequences, about 13% of them singletons. Trimming removed 5 bases from V and 4 bases from J; junction bases left unmatched: 10. The germline V gene has CDR1 MDHEN and CDR2 SYDVKM. The CDR3 is 17 residues long. Overall study findings and caveats: Dropping single-read clonotypes raised IR-seq and RNA-seq shared-clonotype correlation. In IR-seq, single-read clonotypes were roughly 80% of clonotypes but around 3.5% of reads. Sorted CD138-negative bone marrow cells were not purified T cells.

This clonotype was seen a few times. The antigen is undetermined. The receptor was derived from a donor at least 40 years old with multiple myeloma. The sample was a population of CD138-negative cells sorted from bone marrow. This sequence joins TRBV28 and TRBJ2-1, with 11 bases that match TRBD2. In DNA, the CDR3 is TGTGCCAGCAGTCCCCTGTATACTAGCGGGAGTTACAATGAGCAGTTCTTC. It specifies CASSPLYTSGSYNEQFF.